This T cell receptor (beta chain) was recorded in a study of shared T cell receptors in the human thymus. Germline CDR1 MNHEY, CDR2 SMNVEV (reference sequence). The CDR3 totals 13 residues. The V segment lost 2 bases and the J segment 9 bases; nucleotides outside the gene matches: 3. Repertoires were generated with immunoSEQ multiplex PCR, while TCRdb's copy carries only in-frame clones and drops some. The table lists 720,000 or so clones, roughly 88% of them singletons. These data also featured in a second study, about human thymus T cells.

Input material: thymocytes. This chain joins TRBV27 and TRBJ2-1; 8 nucleotides agree with TRBD2. The origin of this receptor is a girl under three years old with a congenital heart defect. Here the CDR3 DNA reads TGTGCCAGCAGTTTAGCGGGGGGTGGTGAGCAGTTCTTC. This codes for CASSLAGGGEQFF.